This T cell receptor beta chain was obtained from a study of cytomegalovirus exposure and HLA in healthy donors. Concerning this clone itself: Antigen specificity is unknown.

The PCR ran on 60 Vbeta and 13 Jbeta primers. Profiled with immunoSEQ multiplex PCR; TCRdb holds only in-frame clones, not every one. The table includes fewer than 100,000 clones, roughly 80% detected once. The CDR3 is 14 residues long. V was shortened by 0 bases and J by 4 bases, with 7 bases between the two germline ends. From germline, CDR1 is MGHRA and CDR2 YSYEKL. General observations from the study: The likely explanation for a cluster of highly shared sequence variants was sequencing artifact. For most TCR beta V segments, an earlier analysis put the productive rate at about 87% or about 30% of the time. Follow-up analysis later connected one missense variant in DCLRE1C with trimming of TCR beta V- and J-genes.

Material for sequencing was PBMCs. The receptor was derived from a man between 40 and 49 years old in good health and CMV-seronegative. J is TRBJ1-5 and V is TRBV4-1; no clear D. CDR3 nucleotides: TGCGCCAGCAGCCAAGAGTTTTCGAATCAGCCCCAGCATTTT. It translates to CASSQEFSNQPQHF.